This note documents a single T cell receptor (beta chain) sequence. Its antigen is not yet known. No much larger clone is present one base from it, and per-base qualities are unavailable. The immunoSEQ hsTCRB v3.0 assay was used at survey level resolution for TRB variable region sequencing. The targeted TRB sequencing depth was about 35,000-55,000 T-cell genomes per sample. TRB libraries were pooled and sequenced on an Illumina MiSeq using a v3 150-cycle kit. The authors' pipeline ran thus. Repertoire analysis was run in R within a reproducible Nextflow workflow that covered QC, data transformation and analysis. Custom analyses were implemented in LymphoSeq2, an R package for AIRR-Seq data exploration. Several samples yielding fewer than 5000 total TRB sequences were excluded, leaving 188 analyzed HIV repertoires. Of the roughly 180 retained HIV repertoires, about 60 were collected before and under 150 after ART initiation. Repertoires were downsampled to 5000 TRB nucleotide sequences, with summary statistics averaged over 100 downsampling iterations. TRB sequences were retained for analysis only if CDR3 regions of at least seven amino acids were present. A Shannon entropy-derived clonality score and the Gini coefficient were used to measure diversity. In the repertoire networks, any two of the top 5000 CDR3 amino acid sequences were linked whenever the two sequences differed by an edit distance of one. For TRB CDR3 amino acid sequences, GLIPH2 was used to predict antigen specificity groups and MHC restriction. To flag known CMV, EBV, HIV or tissue antigen associations, CDR3 amino acid sequences were matched against VDJdb and McPAS-TCR. Pre-ART, post-ART and control groups were compared with Wilcoxon signed-rank tests and Holm-Bonferroni correction. TCRdb holds this immuneACCESS table with in-frame rearrangements only. Some clones are missing; in checked studies, unresolved V genes explain under half, and the rest has no known cause. That table supplies the V and J calls and clone size; D and trimming were determined from the DNA. The sample profile shows 34,000 or so clones; 65% to 90% of them were found once. Less than 5.5% of the sample lies in the top ten.

This specimen comes from a study of long-term antiretroviral therapy in people with HIV (dated by TCRdb to about 2022). Concerning the study at large: The earliest samples were collected about a decade before the 2015 WHO recommendation for immediate ART, when ART was typically delayed until CD4 counts fell. This retrospective serial study examined whether starting ART and sustained HIV suppression were associated with changes in the composition and diversity of the TRB repertoire in peripheral blood. A total of about 200 cryopreserved PBMC samples were contributed to the cohort by 30 adults with confirmed HIV infection, with samples collected serially over a mean of approximately six years (range 1-12). Of the approximately 30 participants with HIV, approximately ten were female. No cross-contamination during QIAcube processing turned up in test extractions that ran a monoclonal T-cell line alongside around 34 polyclonal samples.

Broader findings and caveats from the paper: Because pre-ART samples had limited cell numbers, profiling was done on unsorted PBMC rather than on sorted CD4+ and CD8+ T cells. Owing to limited PBMC availability, only the TCR beta chain was sequenced, without alpha chain pairing. Inferences about post-ART repertoire changes were limited because no data were available on ART adherence, viral resistance or therapy changes. The repertoire was dominated across all time points by expanded TRB clones identified before ART initiation, although this dominance was seen to fluctuate and to decrease in many PLHIV after ART. Starting ART was linked to a significant rise in TRB diversity, yet even with long-term ART the diversity remained significantly lower than in transplant donor controls. Narrower CDR3 length ranges were observed in HIV repertoires than in controls, and an antigen-experienced repertoire with only a slight naive shift after ART was suggested by the network structure. The samples were dated from the mid-2000s to the late 2010s, and the ART regimens that were used may be less effective than current ART regimens.

The CDR3, from cysteine to phenylalanine, totals 14 residues. The entry retains the CDR3 DNA only, 42 bases that are in frame from base 1. CDR1 and CDR2, looked up from the germline V gene, are SGHDT and YYEEEE. Deletion took 1 base off V and 6 bases off J, with a span of 13 bases between the germline ends. Participants were included only if at least one PBMC sample before ART initiation and at least two post-ART samples were available. All participants with HIV were treated in the United States of America. Before DNA extraction, cryopreserved samples containing roughly 0.85-11 million PBMC were thawed and washed. At the time of the earliest PBMC sample for each participant with HIV, ages ranged from roughly 20 to 60 years. Each participant contributed PBMC samples from 1-4 timepoints before ART initiation and 2-8 timepoints after ART initiation, with a median of 7 samples. For every participant, serial HIV viral load, CD4+ T-cell count, ART history and demographic data were obtained. Genomic DNA was extracted from unsorted PBMC with a Qiagen kit on a QIAcube, with processing performed in batches of 12 samples.

The sequence came from a young man with HIV. The chain is encoded by TRBV5-6 joined to TRBJ1-1; no D gene is confidently identified. The starting material was unsorted PBMCs, obtained about 3.5 years after starting antiretroviral therapy. The sequence in DNA is TGTGCCAGCAGCTTGAGGGCCGCTCTTTCTGAAGCTTTCTTT. Its product reads: CASSLRAALSEAFF.